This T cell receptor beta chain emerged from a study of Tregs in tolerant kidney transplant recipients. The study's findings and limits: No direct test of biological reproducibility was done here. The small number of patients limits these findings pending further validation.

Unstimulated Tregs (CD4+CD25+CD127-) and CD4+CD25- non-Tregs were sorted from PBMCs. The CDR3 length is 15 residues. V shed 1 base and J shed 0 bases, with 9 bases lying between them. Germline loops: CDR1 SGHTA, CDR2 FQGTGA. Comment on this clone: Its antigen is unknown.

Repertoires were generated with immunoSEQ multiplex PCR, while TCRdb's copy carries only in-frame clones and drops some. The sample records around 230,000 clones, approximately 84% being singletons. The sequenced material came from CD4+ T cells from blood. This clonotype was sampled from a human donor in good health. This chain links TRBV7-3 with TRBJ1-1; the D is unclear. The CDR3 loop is CASSLSPGLNTEAFF. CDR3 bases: TGTGCCAGCAGCTTAAGTCCAGGATTGAACACTGAAGCTTTCTTT.